A selection of T cell receptor beta chains follows, all from one sample in a study of blood T cell repertoires in COVID-19. The protocol was immunoSEQ multiplex PCR, while the TCRdb copy is restricted to in-frame clones and leaves out a portion. The sample carries tens of thousands of clones, 70% to 90% recorded once. Sequencing input: peripheral blood. These receptors originate from a man in his 70s with acute or convalescent COVID-19. CDR3s include the opening cysteine and the closing phenylalanine or tryptophan. Each record gives: clone size, D gene, J gene, V gene, CDR3 protein, CDR3 DNA. D genes are given only for firm matches. Where a row states a size, it is once, few, many or the class of an expanded clone; other rows omit it.

-,TRBD1,TRBJ1-1,TRBV5-6,CASSIPTGYTEAFF,TGTGCCAGCAGTATCCCGACAGGGTACACTGAAGCTTTCTTT
-,TRBD2,TRBJ2-2,TRBV27,CASSLFSSGRSGELFF,TGTGCCAGCAGTTTATTTTCTAGCGGGAGGTCCGGGGAGCTGTTTTTT
-,TRBD2,TRBJ2-7,TRBV6-6,CASGRTSGPISYEQYF,TGTGCCAGCGGTCGGACTAGCGGGCCCATCTCCTACGAGCAGTACTTC
-,-,TRBJ2-3,TRBV6-1,CASSEALLVDTQYF,TGTGCCAGCAGTGAAGCCTTACTAGTGGATACGCAGTATTTT
-,-,TRBJ2-3,TRBV5-1,CASSWIPGVGTDTQYF,TGCGCCAGCAGCTGGATCCCGGGAGTTGGCACAGATACGCAGTATTTT
-,-,TRBJ2-7,TRBV9,CASSPRLKDEQYF,TGTGCCAGCAGCCCCCGCCTAAAAGACGAGCAGTACTTC
once,TRBD2,TRBJ2-7,TRBV11-3,CASSSGGRGSYEQYF,TGTGCCAGCAGCTCGGGCGGGAGAGGGTCCTACGAGCAGTACTTC
-,-,TRBJ2-1,TRBV15,CATSRGGTYNEQFF,TGTGCCACCAGCAGAGGCGGGACCTACAATGAGCAGTTCTTC
-,-,TRBJ1-5,TRBV30,CAWSVVSGTPQPQHF,TGTGCCTGGAGTGTAGTGTCGGGGACACCACAGCCCCAGCATTTT
-,TRBD1,TRBJ2-1,TRBV7-2,CASSLGGGASYNEQFF,TGTGCCAGCAGCTTAGGAGGGGGCGCCTCCTACAATGAGCAGTTCTTC
few,TRBD1,TRBJ1-5,TRBV7-8,CASSLDRGEGNQPQHF,TGTGCCAGCAGCTTAGACAGGGGAGAGGGCAATCAGCCCCAGCATTTT
-,-,TRBJ2-5,TRBV2,CASTRARVETQYF,TGTGCCAGCACCCGGGCGAGGGTCGAGACCCAGTACTTC
-,-,TRBJ2-2,TRBV9,CASSYLVAGELFF,TGTGCCAGCAGCTACCTAGTAGCCGGGGAGCTGTTTTTT
-,-,TRBJ1-2,TRBV5-5,CASRFEWDTSYGYTF,TGTGCCAGCAGGTTTGAGTGGGACACGTCCTATGGCTACACCTTC
-,TRBD1,TRBJ1-4,TRBV2,CASRRDSEKLFF,TGTGCCAGCAGGCGGGACAGCGAAAAACTGTTTTTT
-,-,TRBJ2-1,TRBV4-1,CASSQDVNRGGYNEQFF,TGCGCCAGCAGCCAAGATGTGAACAGGGGAGGCTACAATGAGCAGTTCTTC